These 32 T cell receptor beta chains originate from one sample sequenced in a study of blood T cell repertoires in COVID-19 (dated by TCRdb to 2020 to 2022). Libraries were made using the immunoSEQ multiplex PCR assay. TCRdb carries this immuneACCESS record with in-frame sequences only. Its versions omit some clonotypes, under half of them owing to an unresolved V gene in the studies checked, with the rest unexplained. This sample lists 50,000 to 65,000 clones; roughly 92% were detected once. Under 5.5% of the sample goes to the ten largest clones. Sequencing input: peripheral blood. The receptors were gathered from a man over 45 with active COVID-19.

The chain joins TRBV5-6 to TRBJ1-4, with 8 bases matching TRBD1. Germline trimming cut 5 bases from V and 6 bases from J; bases unmatched to any gene: 9. This CDR3 is 15 amino acids long. The germline CDR1 and CDR2 sequences are SGHDT and YYEEEE. CDR3 bases: TGTGCCAGCAGTAAAGGACAGGGATTACATGAAAAACTGTTTTTT. Encoded protein: CASSKGQGLHEKLFF. Filled out from reference TRBV5-6 and TRBJ1-4, the complete variable domain reads DAGVTQSPTHLIKTRGQQVTLRCSPKSGHDTVSWYQQALGQGPQFIFQYYEEEERQRGNFPDRFSGHQFPNYSSELNVNALLLGDSALYLCASSKGQGLHEKLFFGSGTQLSVL.

The V call is TRBV27, the J call TRBJ2-3; maybe TRBD2 (6 bases). Per the germline V gene, CDR1 is MNHEY and CDR2 is SMNVEV (reference sequence). The ends were cut back, 7 bases at V and 8 bases at J, with 16 bases in the middle. This CDR3 comprises 13 residues. CDR3 loop: CASKEGGFVTQYF. The CDR3 DNA follows: TGTGCCAGCAAAGAAGGAGGGTTTGTTACGCAGTATTTT.

The J gene is TRBJ2-2, the V gene TRBV12-5; TRBD1 matches at 8 bases. Trimming took 7 bases from V and 6 from J; bases not matched to a gene: 13. The CDR3 is made up of 16 amino acids. Germline values: CDR1 LGHNT, CDR2 FRNRAP. CDR3 DNA: TGTGCTAGTGTCAGACGCAGGGGGCAGGAGGCCGGGGAGCTGTTTTTT. Protein product: CASVRRRGQEAGELFF.

The V gene is TRBV5-1, the J gene TRBJ2-5, with D possibly being TRBD2 (6 bases). The V end was cut by 7 bases, the J end by 5 bases, with 15 bases between. This CDR3 has 13 residues. Germline V gives CDR1 SGHRS, CDR2 YFSETQ. The CDR3 here is CASRQAGLETQYF. The CDR3 DNA reads TGCGCCAGCCGCCAAGCGGGCCTGGAGACCCAGTACTTC.

V gene TRBV4-2 combines with J gene TRBJ2-2, with a tentative D call TRBD2 (7 bases). The germline V and J ends were trimmed by 4 bases and 6 bases, with 15 bases remaining between them. CDR3 size: 15 residues. Germline CDR1 reads LGHNA; CDR2 reads YNFKEQ. CDR3 amino acids: CASSPTGAGAGELFF. The CDR3 region has the DNA TGTGCCAGCAGCCCTACGGGGGCGGGAGCCGGGGAGCTGTTTTTT.

The chain couples TRBV19 to TRBJ1-5; possible D gene TRBD1, 6 bases. The length of the CDR3 is 15 residues. Between the trimmed V and J ends, which lost 6 bases and 6 bases, there was a span of 18 bases. Germline V gene lookup returns CDR1 LNHDA and CDR2 SQIVND (reference sequence). CDR3 bases: TGTGCCAGTAGCAATATCTACAGGGTGGGTCAGCCCCAGCATTTT. It yields the protein CASSNIYRVGQPQHF. Full variable domain (remainder filled in from reference TRBV19 and TRBJ1-5): DGGITQSPKYLFRKEGQNVTLSCEQNLNHDAMYWYRQDPGQGLRLIYYSQIVNDFQKGDIAEGYSVSREKKESFPLTVTSAQKNPTAFYLCASSNIYRVGQPQHFGDGTRLSIL.

The chain uses TRBV7-9 and TRBJ1-1; 8 positions agree with TRBD1. Trimming removed 1 base from V and 3 bases from J; junction bases left unmatched: 7. Germline V CDR1 and CDR2: SEHNR, FQNEAQ (reference sequence). This CDR3 region has 16 residues. The CDR3 nucleotides read TGTGCCAGCAGCTTAGTCAGGGGGCGTGGGGACACTGAAGCTTTCTTT. Protein product: CASSLVRGRGDTEAFF. The entire variable domain, with the rest obtained from reference TRBV7-9 and TRBJ1-1, is as follows: DTGVSQNPRHKITKRGQNVTFRCDPISEHNRLYWYRQTLGQGPEFLTYFQNEAQLEKSRLLSDRFSAERPKGSFSTLEIQRTEQGDSAMYLCASSLVRGRGDTEAFFGQGTRLTVV.

CDR3 region: CAITRDRGLSYEQYF. DNA for the CDR3: TGTGCCATAACCCGGGACAGGGGTTTGTCCTACGAGCAGTACTTC. This chain uses TRBV6-5 with TRBJ2-7; 10 bases fit TRBD1. CDR1 and CDR2 from the germline V gene are MNHEY and SVGAGI. After removal of 10 bases from V and 1 base from J, the junction contained 10 bases not matched to a gene. The CDR3 spans 15 residues.

J is TRBJ2-1 and V is TRBV19; TRBD1 might be the D (6 bases). Germline values: CDR1 LNHDA, CDR2 SQIVND (reference sequence). Trimming pared 3 bases from V and 9 bases from J, leaving 12 bases between. This CDR3 is 13 amino acids long. The DNA of the CDR3 is TGTGCCAGTAGTATGGGGGCGATCGGTGAGCAGTTCTTC. Translation: CASSMGAIGEQFF.

The V gene is TRBV5-5, the J gene TRBJ2-3; D might be TRBD1 (5 bases). Germline V gene lookup returns CDR1 SGHKS and CDR2 YYEKEE (reference sequence). With 1 base removed from V and 2 bases from J, the gap between germline ends came to 8 bases. The length of the CDR3 is 14 residues. The CDR3 here is CASSLRQNTDTQYF. The CDR3, as DNA: TGTGCCAGCAGCTTGAGACAGAACACAGATACGCAGTATTTT.

Written as DNA, the CDR3 is TGCGCCAGCAGCCCGACACAGGGAGCGGATAGCAATCAGCCCCAGCATTTT. Translating it yields CASSPTQGADSNQPQHF. The rearrangement joins TRBV4-3 to TRBJ1-5; possibly TRBD1 for D (6 bases). The V gene lost 4 bases and the J gene lost 0 bases, with 16 bases spanning the gap. Germline CDR1 is LGHNA and CDR2 is YSLEER. This CDR3 contains 17 residues.

This clone was detected only a few times. The rearrangement links TRBV5-5 to TRBJ2-7; 7 bases agree with TRBD2. The CDR3 has 16 residues. V shed 3 bases, J shed 0 bases, and the junction held 9 bases outside the gene matches. Germline V gene data show CDR1 as SGHKS and CDR2 as YYEKEE (reference sequence). CDR3 sequence (DNA): TGTGCCAGCAGCTCCAGGGAGGGAACTAGCTCCTACGAGCAGTACTTC. Protein product: CASSSREGTSSYEQYF.

The chain links TRBV18 to TRBJ2-7; 9 bases are shared with TRBD2. V shed 0 bases, J shed 3 bases, and the junction held 0 bases outside the gene matches. The CDR3 loop spans 14 amino acids. CDR1 KGHSH and CDR2 LQKENI come from the germline V gene. CDR3 bases: TGTGCCAGCTCACCACCTAGCGGGAGCTACGAGCAGTACTTC. Amino acids: CASSPPSGSYEQYF.

This clone appeared a single time. CDR3 bases: TGTGCCAGCAGCTTATACGCACTAGCGGGAGAGTATGAGACCCAGTACTTC. Translation gives CASSLYALAGEYETQYF. The chain carries TRBV7-2 and TRBJ2-5, with 11 bases fitting TRBD2. Germline values: CDR1 SGHTA, CDR2 FQGNSA. The CDR3 contains 17 residues. Germline trimming cut 2 bases from V and 5 bases from J; bases unmatched to any gene: 10.

The V call is TRBV29-1, the J call TRBJ2-1; 7 nucleotides line up with TRBD1. The CDR3 has 13 amino acids. Germline values: CDR1 SQVTM, CDR2 ANQGSEA. Germline trimming cut 7 bases from V and 3 bases from J; bases unmatched to any gene: 6. CDR3 sequence: CSGRGQSYNEQFF. The CDR3 DNA follows: TGCAGCGGTAGGGGACAGAGCTACAATGAGCAGTTCTTC.

The gene calls are TRBV7-2 and TRBJ2-4; 8 bases align to TRBD1. The V gene's germline CDR1 is SGHTA and CDR2 FQGNSA. The CDR3 runs 14 residues. With V trimmed by 5 bases and J by 4 bases, 4 bases remained unmatched. In nucleotides, the CDR3 is TGTGCCAGCAGCCCCAGGACAGGGAAAAACATTCAGTACTTC. It specifies CASSPRTGKNIQYF. The variable domain in full, with the rest retrieved from reference TRBV7-2 and TRBJ2-4, is GAGVSQSPSNKVTEKGKDVELRCDPISGHTALYWYRQSLGQGLEFLIYFQGNSAPDKSGLPSDRFSAERTGGSVSTLTIQRTQQEDSAVYLCASSPRTGKNIQYFGAGTRLSVL.

The V and J genes are TRBV12-2 and TRBJ2-2; TRBD1 is taken as the D call from the table, unchecked against the DNA. TRBV12-2 is recorded as a pseudogene. The CDR3 covers 18 residues. The CDR3 here is CASRLPSPRQGNTGELFF. CDR3 bases: TGTGCAAGTCGCTTACCGAGTCCCCGACAGGGGAACACCGGGGAGCTGTTTTTT.

J is TRBJ2-7 and V is TRBV10-3; a possible D gene is TRBD1 (6 bases). Germline V gene sequence: CDR1 ENHRY, CDR2 SYGVKD. The CDR3 has 14 residues. The germline V and J ends were trimmed by 5 bases and 0 bases, with 11 bases remaining between them. The CDR3 protein is CAISIGDNSYEQYF. The DNA of the CDR3 is TGTGCCATCAGTATAGGGGACAACTCCTACGAGCAGTACTTC.

This clone was observed a few times. The chain recombines TRBV12-3 or TRBV12-4 with TRBJ2-7; D unresolved. The CDR3 sequence is 11 residues long. Trimming removed 1 base at V and 7 bases at J, with 5 bases between. The CDR3 nucleotides read TGTGCCAGCAGTTTAGGAGGAGAGCAGTACTTC. Its translation: CASSLGGEQYF.

V usage is TRBV7-2 and J usage is TRBJ1-3; D gene unclear. The germline gives CDR1 SGHTA, CDR2 FQGNSA. V shed 5 bases and J shed 2 bases, with 10 bases lying between them. The CDR3 is made up of 14 amino acids. CDR3 residues: CASSGLWTGNTIYF. The CDR3 coding sequence is TGTGCCAGCAGCGGGCTGTGGACTGGAAACACCATATATTTT.

In its sample, this clone was seen once. This chain connects TRBV7-9 to TRBJ2-1, with D unresolved. The CDR3 sequence is 14 residues long. Germline V gives CDR1 SEHNR, CDR2 FQNEAQ (reference sequence). V was cut by 1 base and J by 2 bases, with 6 bases left in between. The CDR3 DNA reads as TGTGCCAGCAGCTTAGACTTCGCCTACAATGAGCAGTTCTTC. This codes for CASSLDFAYNEQFF.

The chain links TRBV19 to TRBJ2-7; 12 bases are a match to TRBD2. Trimming at V came to 6 bases and at J to 0 bases, leaving 18 bases not matched to a gene. The germline gives CDR1 LNHDA, CDR2 SQIVND (reference sequence). CDR3 length: 20 amino acids. DNA for the CDR3: TGTGCCAGTAGCCTAGCGGGCCGATTCCGGACTAGCGGGGACTCCTACGAGCAGTACTTC. Its protein product is CASSLAGRFRTSGDSYEQYF.

The chain uses TRBV4-1 and TRBJ2-3, with 11 bases that match TRBD2. Germline-derived CDR1 and CDR2 are MGHRA and YSYEKL. This CDR3 region has 17 residues. The V segment lost 4 bases and the J segment 4 bases; nucleotides outside the gene matches: 10. In DNA form, the CDR3 reads TGCGCCAGCAGCCTCCTGGGTAGCGGGGGGGCCGCAGATACGCAGTATTTT. Protein sequence: CASSLLGSGGAADTQYF.

The rearrangement links TRBV5-4 to TRBJ1-6; tentatively, D is TRBD1 (6 bases). The CDR3 contains 18 residues. Trimming shortened V by 4 bases and J by 0 bases, and 17 bases separated the two germline ends. CDR1 is SGHNT, CDR2 YYREEE, per germline (reference sequence). The CDR3 coding sequence is TGTGCCAGCAGCCATCAGGGGCAAAGACGCTCCTATAATTCACCCCTCCACTTT. Its translation is CASSHQGQRRSYNSPLHF.

This clone was counted only a few times. The chain links TRBV10-1 to TRBJ1-6; possible D gene TRBD1, 5 bases. V shed 2 bases and J shed 7 bases, with 12 bases lying between them. From germline, CDR1 is WNHNN and CDR2 SYGVQD (reference sequence). This CDR3 has 15 amino acids. The CDR3 here is CASSEQGYNNSPLHF. CDR3 nucleotides: TGCGCCAGCAGTGAGCAGGGATATAACAATTCACCCCTCCACTTT.

The rearrangement links TRBV10-3 to TRBJ2-1, with 10 nucleotides matching TRBD2. Germline V gene sequence: CDR1 ENHRY, CDR2 SYGVKD. CDR3 size: 16 residues. J gave up 8 bases and V 4 bases, and 11 bases lay outside the gene matches. Written as DNA, the CDR3 is TGTGCCATCAGTGTCGGGGTGGCTAGCGGGAGAGATGAGCAGTTCTTC. This translates into CAISVGVASGRDEQFF.

The chain has TRBV29-1 and TRBJ1-2; 8 positions agree with TRBD1. Germline V gene data show CDR1 as SQVTM and CDR2 as ANQGSEA. The CDR3 sequence is 12 residues long. J was trimmed by 4 bases and V by 7 bases; bases with no gene match: 5. In DNA form, the CDR3 reads TGCAGCGCACGGACAGGGAGCTATGGCTACACCTTC. Protein sequence: CSARTGSYGYTF.

The chain has TRBV7-2 and TRBJ1-5; 7 bases agree with TRBD1. The CDR3 contains 13 residues. The ends lost 8 bases at V and 7 bases at J; junction bases unmatched: 8. Germline loops: CDR1 SGHTA, CDR2 FQGNSA. The CDR3 region is CASADRVGQPQHF. The CDR3 DNA reads as TGTGCCAGCGCCGACAGGGTCGGCCAGCCCCAGCATTTT.

V usage is TRBV7-9 and J usage is TRBJ2-7; 10 positions agree with TRBD1. Trimming at V came to 4 bases and at J to 5 bases, leaving 8 bases not matched to a gene. CDR1 is SEHNR and CDR2 is FQNEAQ in the germline V gene (reference sequence). CDR3 length equals 15 residues. Written as DNA, the CDR3 is TGTGCCAGCAGCTCCGGGACAGGGGTTTCCAACGAGCAGTACTTC. Encoded protein: CASSSGTGVSNEQYF.

This chain links TRBV5-6 with TRBJ2-3, with D tentatively TRBD1 (6 bases). Germline assignment: CDR1 SGHDT and CDR2 YYEEEE. CDR3 length: 14 amino acids. V lost 4 bases to trimming and J lost 9 bases, with 18 bases between them. CDR3 nucleotides: TGTGCCAGCAGCCCTATCGACAGGACAACGACGCAGTATTTT. It translates to CASSPIDRTTTQYF. Full variable domain (outside the CDR3, taken from reference TRBV5-6 and TRBJ2-3): DAGVTQSPTHLIKTRGQQVTLRCSPKSGHDTVSWYQQALGQGPQFIFQYYEEEERQRGNFPDRFSGHQFPNYSSELNVNALLLGDSALYLCASSPIDRTTTQYFGPGTRLTVL.

The rearrangement joins TRBV6-1 to TRBJ1-5; D is unclear. The CDR3 has 17 amino acids. CDR1 MNHNS and CDR2 SASEGT come from the germline V gene. Trimming took off 2 bases at V and 6 bases at J, with 20 bases between the two ends. The CDR3 DNA reads TGTGCCAGCAGTGAAAGGGAGAGGAGGGTTAGCGCTCAGCCCCAGCATTTT. Amino acids: CASSERERRVSAQPQHF.

On this clone: Relative to the germline gene, one junction end is altered; a read error may explain this. The chain combines TRBV7-7 with TRBJ2-7; D possibly corresponds to TRBD1 (6 bases). Germline values: CDR1 SSHAT, CDR2 FNYEAQ (reference sequence). The length of the CDR3 is 15 residues. In DNA, the CDR3 is TGTGCTAGCAGCTCGGCCCCGACAGGATTCCTCGAGCAGTACTTC. This translates into CASSSAPTGFLEQYF.